Listed here are 8 T cell receptor beta chains from one sample, sequenced in a study of T-cell memory formation after mild COVID-19. Each CDR3 protein gets one entry after TCRdb re-called the 5' RACE reads with MiXCR. The table records about 340,000 distinct CDR3 sequences, approximately 16% of them present only once. The sequencing sample was made of PBMCs or a T cell subset sorted from them (not recorded which). The receptors here all came from a man in his late teens or twenties who had mild COVID-19 (a few samples of this study predate the infection). Cell type and time point are not known.

The chain carries TRBV18 and TRBJ1-5; TRBD1 might be the D (6 bases). Trimming stripped 6 bases from V and 3 bases from J, with 15 bases between. CDR1 KGHSH and CDR2 LQKENI come from the germline V gene. CDR3 size: 15 residues. CDR3 in DNA: TGTGCCAGCTCGCCTAGCGCAGGGGACAATCAGCCCCAGCATTTT. Its translation is CASSPSAGDNQPQHF.

The rearrangement uses TRBV11-2 and TRBJ1-1; the match to TRBD1 covers 7 bases. Losses at the gene ends were 5 bases for V and 5 bases for J; bases not matched to a gene: 11. Germline CDR1 and CDR2: SGHAT and FQNNGV. CDR3 length: 15 residues. This CDR3 reads CASSPLTGRGTEAFF. The CDR3 region has the DNA TGTGCCAGCAGCCCCCTGACAGGGCGGGGGACTGAAGCTTTCTTT.

This clonotype was recorded at least ten times. The chain uses TRBV5-4 and TRBJ2-2; no clear D gene. The CDR3 runs 14 residues. V lost 0 bases to trimming and J lost 4 bases, with 7 bases between them. The germline V gene encodes CDR1 SGHNT and CDR2 YYREEE (reference sequence). CDR3 DNA: TGTGCCAGCAGCTTGGCGGTGGCCACCGGGGAGCTGTTTTTT. Amino acids: CASSLAVATGELFF.

This clonotype has only a few counts. V and J are TRBV18 and TRBJ2-2; 7 bases are a match to TRBD1. The CDR3 has 16 residues. Losses at the gene ends were 5 bases for V and 2 bases for J; bases not matched to a gene: 8. Germline CDR1 KGHSH, CDR2 LQKENI. The CDR3 region has the DNA TGTGCCAGCTCAACCCGACAGGGCAGTAACACCGGGGAGCTGTTTTTT. This translates into CASSTRQGSNTGELFF.

The rearrangement uses TRBV5-1 and TRBJ2-2, with TRBD2 matching over 9 bases. V lost 7 bases to trimming and J lost 0 bases; unmatched junction nucleotides: 4. The CDR3 sequence is 15 residues long. Germline V CDR1 and CDR2: SGHRS, YFSETQ. The CDR3 loop is CASGTSGPNTGELFF. The CDR3, as DNA: TGCGCCAGCGGAACTAGCGGGCCGAACACCGGGGAGCTGTTTTTT.

This clonotype has ten or more counts. The chain joins TRBV9 to TRBJ2-1; no clear D. Germline V gene lookup returns CDR1 SGDLS and CDR2 YYNGEE. V shed 0 bases and J shed 5 bases, with 0 bases lying between them. The CDR3 has 11 residues. The CDR3 spells CASSVDNEQFF. CDR3 DNA sequence: TGTGCCAGCAGCGTAGACAATGAGCAGTTCTTC.

The chain joins TRBV6-1 to TRBJ2-7, with D uncertain. Germline V lookup: CDR1 MNHNS, CDR2 SASEGT. V dropped 7 bases and J dropped 0 bases, with 10 bases sitting between them. The CDR3 extends over 13 amino acids. Here the CDR3 reads CASTPGPSYEQYV. The CDR3 bases are TGTGCCAGCACCCCCGGGCCCTCCTACGAGCAGTACGTC.

The chain has TRBV15 and TRBJ2-7, with D perhaps matching TRBD2 (5 bases). CDR3 length equals 13 residues. Trimming pared 4 bases from V and 3 bases from J, leaving 10 bases between. Germline CDR1 reads LNHNV; CDR2 reads YYDKDF (reference sequence). Here the CDR3 reads CATSIGLGYEQYF. CDR3 in DNA: TGTGCCACCAGCATCGGACTTGGCTACGAGCAGTACTTC.